Each of the 16 T cell receptor beta chains below was sequenced from the same sample in a study of shared clonotypes between healthy human individuals. The repertoire was sequenced with immunoSEQ multiplex PCR; TCRdb's copy has only in-frame clones and lacks some. The repertoire consists of around 1.5 million clones, with nearly 99% occurring once and the leading ten covering 0.4% to 0.55%. Source material: naive CD4+ T cells sorted from blood. Subset defined: CD45RA+ positively selected. These receptors came from a man aged 25-40 years in good health.

V usage is TRBV7-8 and J usage is TRBJ2-7; 12 nucleotides agree with TRBD1. The trim removed 4 bases at V and 3 bases at J, leaving 4 bases unmatched. The germline V gene encodes CDR1 SGHVS and CDR2 FQNEAQ. This CDR3 contains 15 residues. Here the CDR3 reads CASSSGQGAIYEQYF. CDR3 DNA: TGTGCCAGCAGCTCGGGACAGGGGGCCATCTACGAGCAGTACTTC.

The chain combines TRBV5-1 with TRBJ2-1; TRBD2 matches at 10 bases. V was pared by 2 bases and J by 6 bases, with 8 bases of the junction left unmatched. From germline, CDR1 is SGHRS and CDR2 YFSETQ. The CDR3 spans 16 residues. The CDR3 DNA is TGCGCCAGCAGCTTTCCCGGGACTAGCGTTGTCAATGAGCAGTTCTTC. It specifies CASSFPGTSVVNEQFF.

This clone has a single count. The chain links TRBV28 to TRBJ2-7, with no clear D. Germline assignment: CDR1 MDHEN and CDR2 SYDVKM. This CDR3 spans 14 amino acids. V was pared by 2 bases and J by 2 bases, with 10 bases between. CDR3 nucleotides: TGTGCCAGCAGTTTAATTCACAGCCCCTACGAGCAGTACTTC. It translates to CASSLIHSPYEQYF.

The rearrangement uses TRBV25-1 and TRBJ2-5; the D is unclear. Trimming stripped 1 base from V and 5 bases from J, with 11 bases between. Germline CDR1 is MGHDK and CDR2 is SYGVNS. The CDR3 runs to 14 residues. This chain's CDR3 is CASSESGSKETQYF. The CDR3 DNA sequence: TGTGCCAGCAGTGAATCGGGCAGTAAGGAGACCCAGTACTTC.

The V and J genes are TRBV19 and TRBJ2-3; D perhaps matches TRBD2 (6 bases). Germline CDR1 reads LNHDA; CDR2 reads SQIVND (reference sequence). V lost 5 bases to trimming and J lost 14 bases, with 17 bases between them. The CDR3 extends over 12 amino acids. The DNA of the CDR3 is TGTGCCAGTAGTGCCCCGGGAGCGGCGGGGTATTTT. Its protein is CASSAPGAAGYF.

The V and J genes are TRBV9 and TRBJ1-2, with TRBD1 matching 10 bases. Germline CDR1 reads SGDLS; CDR2 reads YYNGEE. This CDR3 comprises 15 residues. Unmatched junction bases numbered 6, after V lost 3 bases and J lost 4 bases. The CDR3 is CASSGGTGVGYGYTF. DNA of the CDR3: TGTGCCAGCAGCGGCGGGACAGGGGTTGGCTATGGCTACACCTTC.

The V gene is TRBV29-1, the J gene TRBJ2-7; 9 bases fit TRBD1. The trim removed 7 bases at V and 0 bases at J, leaving 4 bases unmatched. Germline V gene lookup returns CDR1 SQVTM and CDR2 ANQGSEA. CDR3 length: 13 amino acids. DNA of the CDR3: TGCAGCGGAGGACAGGGGTTCTCCTACGAGCAGTACTTC. It specifies CSGGQGFSYEQYF.

V and J are TRBV19 and TRBJ1-5; D may be TRBD1 (6 bases). Trimming removed 5 bases at V and 2 bases at J, with 16 bases between. The CDR3 has 16 residues. The V gene's germline CDR1 is LNHDA and CDR2 SQIVND (reference sequence). The DNA of the CDR3 is TGTGCCAGTAGTCCAGCGGGGGGGCAGGGCAATCAGCCCCAGCATTTT. Protein product: CASSPAGGQGNQPQHF.

V usage is TRBV10-3 and J usage is TRBJ1-2; D is uncertain. V lost 0 bases to trimming and J lost 0 bases, with 5 bases between them. Germline V gives CDR1 ENHRY, CDR2 SYGVKD. The CDR3 runs 14 residues. The CDR3: CAISESSPNYGYTF. DNA of the CDR3: TGTGCCATCAGTGAGTCGAGTCCTAACTATGGCTACACCTTC.

The chain carries TRBV5-1 and TRBJ1-2; D is unclear. This CDR3 has 13 amino acids. Trimming left V 1 base short and J 10 bases short, with 14 bases between. CDR1 and CDR2 (germline): SGHRS, YFSETQ. The DNA for the CDR3 is TGCGCCAGCAGCTTGCTAGACGCGTCTGACTACACCTTC. Translating it yields CASSLLDASDYTF.

This sequence joins TRBV29-1 and TRBJ2-1; TRBD2 matches at 8 bases. This CDR3 region has 14 residues. Germline trimming cut 2 bases from V and 4 bases from J; bases unmatched to any gene: 4. Per the germline V gene, CDR1 is SQVTM and CDR2 is ANQGSEA. The CDR3 DNA is TGCAGCGTTGAATTGGGCGGGAGGTACAATGAGCAGTTCTTC. This gives the protein CSVELGGRYNEQFF.

The CDR3 DNA is TGTGCCAGCAGCCCCCAGAACAGGGAAACTAATGAAAAACTGTTTTTT. Its protein product is CASSPQNRETNEKLFF. The chain couples TRBV9 to TRBJ1-4, with TRBD1 as a possible D gene (6 bases). The CDR3 has 16 residues. From germline, CDR1 is SGDLS and CDR2 YYNGEE. V lost 4 bases and J lost 1, with 14 bases in between.

V usage is TRBV6-1 and J usage is TRBJ2-5, with 10 bases that match TRBD2. Germline lookup yields CDR1 MNHNS and CDR2 SASEGT. This CDR3 region has 16 residues. Trimming at V came to 3 bases and at J to 4 bases, leaving 8 bases not matched to a gene. CDR3 amino acids: CASSERLAGVPETQYF. The CDR3 DNA reads TGTGCCAGCAGTGAGAGGCTAGCGGGAGTTCCAGAGACCCAGTACTTC.

Note on this clone: Other DNA variants within this sample encode the same CDR3. The chain has TRBV11-3 and TRBJ2-1; the D gene is possibly TRBD2 (6 bases). V shed 1 base and J shed 5 bases, with 6 bases lying between them. The CDR3 sequence is 13 residues long. Germline V gene sequence: CDR1 SGHNT, CDR2 YENEEA. CDR3 protein: CASSLGGDNEQFF. DNA for the CDR3: TGTGCCAGCAGCTTAGGGGGGGACAATGAGCAGTTCTTC.

The genes are TRBV7-9 and TRBJ2-1; the D gene is possibly TRBD2 (6 bases). From germline, CDR1 is SEHNR and CDR2 FQNEAQ (reference sequence). V was trimmed by 6 bases and J by 0 bases, leaving 15 bases between them. The CDR3 has 16 residues. For the CDR3, the DNA is TGTGCCAGCAGATTGGAGGGCCTCAGCTCCTACAATGAGCAGTTCTTC. Translation: CASRLEGLSSYNEQFF.

The rearrangement links TRBV18 to TRBJ2-5, with D unresolved. Germline CDR1 and CDR2: KGHSH and LQKENI. The CDR3 spans 14 residues. With 3 bases removed from V and 4 bases from J, the gap between germline ends came to 12 bases. The CDR3 nucleotides are TGTGCCAGCTCACCGGGGTCCTCAGGAGAGACCCAGTACTTC. Translation gives CASSPGSSGETQYF.